A selection of T cell receptor beta chains follows, all from one sample in a study of blood T cell repertoires in COVID-19. Produced via immunoSEQ multiplex PCR; TCRdb's table is partial and in-frame only. This sample has approximately 160,000 clones, with approximately 84% found just once. The sequenced material came from peripheral blood. These receptors came from a man between 18 and 35 years old with active or convalescent COVID-19. Each CDR3 is given with its conserved first and last residue. The order of the fields is clone size, V gene, J gene, D gene, CDR3 protein, CDR3 DNA. D genes are given only for firm matches. Clone size is shown for a subset of rows, as once, few, many or a class of expanded clone.

clone size: NA
V gene: TRBV6-4
J gene: TRBJ2-2
D gene: NA
CDR3 protein: CASSVLANTGELFF
CDR3 DNA: TGTGCCAGCAGTGTGCTAGCGAACACCGGGGAGCTGTTTTTT

clone size: once
V gene: TRBV7-9
J gene: TRBJ1-1
D gene: NA
CDR3 protein: CASSPQGSHTNLNTEAFF
CDR3 DNA: TGTGCCAGCAGCCCCCAGGGCAGCCACACAAATTTGAACACTGAAGCTTTCTTT

clone size: NA
V gene: TRBV6-5
J gene: TRBJ1-6
D gene: TRBD1
CDR3 protein: CASSRQGTNSPLHF
CDR3 DNA: TGTGCCAGCAGCCGACAGGGGACGAATTCACCCCTCCACTTT

clone size: NA
V gene: TRBV6-5
J gene: TRBJ1-5
D gene: NA
CDR3 protein: CASSPSGGIQPQHF
CDR3 DNA: TGTGCCAGCAGTCCCTCCGGGGGAATCCAGCCCCAGCATTTT

clone size: NA
V gene: TRBV10-3
J gene: TRBJ2-3
D gene: TRBD2
CDR3 protein: CAISESVGGLNTQYF
CDR3 DNA: TGTGCCATCAGTGAGTCCGTGGGGGGGTTAAATACGCAGTATTTT

clone size: NA
V gene: TRBV28
J gene: TRBJ2-1
D gene: NA
CDR3 protein: CASSSGTWDTRSSYNEQFF
CDR3 DNA: TGTGCCAGCAGCTCCGGTACCTGGGACACCCGGAGCTCCTACAATGAGCAGTTCTTC

clone size: NA
V gene: TRBV28
J gene: TRBJ2-7
D gene: NA
CDR3 protein: CASSMGGTSSYEQYF
CDR3 DNA: TGTGCCAGCAGTATGGGCGGGACGAGCTCCTACGAGCAGTACTTC

clone size: NA
V gene: TRBV6-1
J gene: TRBJ2-5
D gene: NA
CDR3 protein: CASSDTGFGMETQYF
CDR3 DNA: TGTGCCAGCAGTGACACAGGGTTTGGAATGGAGACCCAGTACTTC

clone size: NA
V gene: TRBV28
J gene: TRBJ2-7
D gene: TRBD1
CDR3 protein: CASSQNPGQGSYEQYF
CDR3 DNA: TGTGCCAGCAGCCAAAACCCGGGACAGGGGTCCTACGAGCAGTACTTC

clone size: NA
V gene: TRBV19
J gene: TRBJ1-6
D gene: NA
CDR3 protein: CASSIQINSPLHF
CDR3 DNA: TGTGCCAGTAGTATCCAGATTAATTCACCCCTCCACTTT